Shown below are 27 T cell receptor beta chains from a single sample sequenced in a study of shared clonotypes between healthy human individuals. Assay used: immunoSEQ multiplex PCR; TCRdb lists only in-frame clones, some missing. This sample has fewer than 1.8 million clones, with less than 99% found just once. Specimen: naive CD4+ T cells sorted from blood. Subset specified: CD45RA+ positively selected. These receptor sequences come from a man aged 25 to 40 in good health.

The chain couples TRBV10-3 to TRBJ2-3; TRBD2 matches 8 bases. The CDR3 loop spans 15 amino acids. Germline CDR1 reads ENHRY; CDR2 reads SYGVKD. V gave up 8 bases and J gave up 6 bases; unmatched junction bases: 13. In DNA, the CDR3 is TGTGCCATCCGACGGGAGCGGGGGATGGGGGATACGCAGTATTTT. Its translation: CAIRRERGMGDTQYF.

The gene calls are TRBV9 and TRBJ2-7; possibly TRBD1 or TRBD2 for D (5 bases each). This CDR3 region has 19 residues. Germline V CDR1 and CDR2: SGDLS, YYNGEE. Trimming took 0 bases from V and 3 from J, leaving 25 bases between them. The CDR3 coding sequence is TGTGCCAGCAGCGTAGTCGAGGGCCAAAGGGACGGGGCCGACTACGAGCAGTACTTC. Amino acids: CASSVVEGQRDGADYEQYF.

To note about this clone: The sample has other DNA sequences that encode this CDR3 too. The chain joins TRBV6-5 to TRBJ2-7; 8 positions agree with TRBD1. V shed 6 bases and J 0 bases; nucleotides not matched to a gene: 4. The CDR3 totals 14 residues. Germline V gene data show CDR1 as MNHEY and CDR2 as SVGAGI. The CDR3 spells CASSRGQGSYEQYF. Here the CDR3 DNA reads TGTGCCAGCAGCAGAGGACAGGGCTCCTACGAGCAGTACTTC.

V and J are TRBV7-9 and TRBJ1-2; 9 nucleotides agree with TRBD1. The CDR3 sequence is 14 residues long. The V segment lost 1 base and the J segment 7 bases; nucleotides outside the gene matches: 4. Germline CDR1 is SEHNR and CDR2 is FQNEAQ (reference sequence). DNA for the CDR3: TGTGCCAGCAGCTTAGGGGGACAGGGTGGTGGCTACACCTTC. Translated, it gives CASSLGGQGGGYTF.

Here the CDR3 DNA reads TGTGCCAGTGGGGCCGGGACAAACTATGGCTACACCTTC. Translating it yields CASGAGTNYGYTF. This sequence joins TRBV19 and TRBJ1-2; D may be TRBD1 (6 bases). The V end was cut by 8 bases, the J end by 2 bases, with 12 bases between. This CDR3 region has 13 residues. Germline CDR1 reads LNHDA; CDR2 reads SQIVND (reference sequence).

This sequence joins TRBV6-5 and TRBJ1-5, with D perhaps TRBD1 (5 bases). Germline V gives CDR1 MNHEY, CDR2 SVGAGI. The CDR3 is made up of 16 amino acids. V lost 2 bases and J lost 3, with 14 bases in between. As DNA, the CDR3 is TGTGCCAGCAGTTACAAAGGTACAGGCCTCAATCAGCCCCAGCATTTT. Amino acid sequence: CASSYKGTGLNQPQHF.

This rearrangement joins TRBV6-5 to TRBJ2-7; D remains ambiguous. Per the germline V gene, CDR1 is MNHEY and CDR2 is SVGAGI. CDR3 length: 13 amino acids. The germline V and J ends were trimmed by 7 bases and 2 bases, with 12 bases remaining between them. The CDR3 region has the DNA TGTGCCAGCACTATGACAAAGACCTACGAGCAGTACTTC. This sequence encodes CASTMTKTYEQYF.

The chain carries TRBV28 and TRBJ2-7, with D uncertain. The CDR3 is 12 amino acids. Trimming pared 4 bases from V and 5 bases from J, leaving 9 bases between. Germline V gives CDR1 MDHEN, CDR2 SYDVKM. Written as DNA, the CDR3 is TGTGCCAGCAGTTCCGTCTATGACGAGCAGTACTTC. It codes for CASSSVYDEQYF.

On this clone: This sample also contains other DNA sequences that code for the same CDR3. The chain uses TRBV6-6 and TRBJ1-1, with D unresolved. The V end lost 2 bases, the J end lost 1 base, and 5 bases lay between the germline ends. The CDR3 runs to 13 residues. Germline V gene lookup returns CDR1 MNHNY and CDR2 SVGAGI (reference sequence). CDR3 protein: CASSYAGNTEAFF. CDR3 coding DNA: TGTGCCAGCAGTTACGCAGGGAACACTGAAGCTTTCTTT.

This chain connects TRBV27 to TRBJ1-3; D is unclear. There are 12 residues in the CDR3. Trimming shortened V by 3 bases and J by 4 bases, and 4 bases separated the two germline ends. Germline V gene sequence: CDR1 MNHEY, CDR2 SMNVEV (reference sequence). The CDR3 reads CASSFGGNTIYF. CDR3 DNA: TGTGCCAGCAGTTTTGGCGGAAACACCATATATTTT.

This sequence joins TRBV7-3 and TRBJ2-1, with 11 positions matching TRBD2. V lost 2 bases, J lost 0 bases, and 3 bases stayed unmatched. Germline CDR1 and CDR2: SGHTA and FQGTGA. The CDR3 length is 17 residues. CDR3 in DNA: TGTGCCAGCAGCTTACTAGGGACTAGCGGCTCCTACAATGAGCAGTTCTTC. Protein product: CASSLLGTSGSYNEQFF. Looking up the rest from reference TRBV7-3 and TRBJ2-1 gives the full variable domain: GAGVSQTPSNKVTEKGKYVELRCDPISGHTALYWYRQSLGQGPEFLIYFQGTGAADDSGLPNDRFFAVRPEGSVSTLKIQRTERGDSAVYLCASSLLGTSGSYNEQFFGPGTRLTVL.

The rearrangement links TRBV13 to TRBJ1-2; D gene uncertain. The CDR3 loop spans 13 amino acids. Deletions cut 5 bases from V and 1 base from J, with 8 bases between. Per germline, CDR1 PRHDT and CDR2 FYEKMQ (reference sequence). The CDR3 sequence is CASSRGSNYGYTF. CDR3 nucleotides: TGTGCCAGCAGCCGAGGGAGTAACTATGGCTACACCTTC. The full variable domain, rest sourced from reference TRBV13 and TRBJ1-2, is AAGVIQSPRHLIKEKRETATLKCYPIPRHDTVYWYQQGPGQDPQFLISFYEKMQSDKGSIPDRFSAQQFSDYHSELNMSSLELGDSALYFCASSRGSNYGYTFGSGTRLTVV.

J is TRBJ1-5 and V is TRBV27, with D hard to call. The ends were cut back, 2 bases at V and 3 bases at J, with 5 bases in the middle. The CDR3 has 13 amino acids. CDR1 and CDR2 from the germline V gene are MNHEY and SMNVEV (reference sequence). The CDR3 protein is CASSLKFNQPQHF. The CDR3 DNA is TGTGCCAGCAGTTTAAAGTTCAATCAGCCCCAGCATTTT.

The V call is TRBV2, the J call TRBJ2-2; no firm D call. V was shortened by 3 bases and J by 6 bases, with 11 bases between the two germline ends. CDR1 and CDR2 from the germline V gene are SNHLY and FYNNEI. There are 14 residues in the CDR3. CDR3 loop: CASSDPSGPGELFF. The CDR3 DNA reads as TGTGCCAGCAGTGATCCATCGGGTCCCGGGGAGCTGTTTTTT. Together with reference TRBV2 and TRBJ2-2, the CDR3 gives the full variable domain: EPEVTQTPSHQVTQMGQEVILRCVPISNHLYFYWYRQILGQKVEFLVSFYNNEISEKSEIFDDQFSVERPDGSNFTLKIRSTKLEDSAMYFCASSDPSGPGELFFGEGSRLTVL.

The chain has TRBV27 and TRBJ2-1, with a possible D match to TRBD1 (7 bases). Germline CDR1 MNHEY, CDR2 SMNVEV (reference sequence). The germline V and J ends were trimmed by 3 bases and 6 bases, with 27 bases remaining between them. The CDR3 runs 19 residues. In DNA, the CDR3 is TGTGCCAGCAGTTTTCAATTCCCTTCTGCGGGAAAGGGGGCCAATGAGCAGTTCTTC. Translated: CASSFQFPSAGKGANEQFF.

The rearrangement uses TRBV5-1 and TRBJ2-7; D perhaps matches TRBD1 (6 bases). CDR1 and CDR2 (germline): SGHRS, YFSETQ. CDR3 length: 15 amino acids. The germline V and J ends were trimmed by 0 bases and 7 bases, with 17 bases remaining between them. The CDR3 DNA reads TGCGCCAGCAGCTTGGCTGGGGGCCGAGGGCCGGAGCAGTACTTC. Protein sequence: CASSLAGGRGPEQYF.

The rearrangement uses TRBV5-4 and TRBJ1-1; TRBD1 might be the D (6 bases). The germline gives CDR1 SGHNT, CDR2 YYREEE (reference sequence). Trimming pared 0 bases from V and 2 bases from J, leaving 11 bases between. This CDR3 contains 15 residues. The CDR3 here is CASSLARTVNTEAFF. The CDR3 region has the DNA TGTGCCAGCAGCTTGGCCAGGACAGTTAACACTGAAGCTTTCTTT.

The rearrangement joins TRBV6-1 to TRBJ1-5; the D gene is possibly TRBD1 (6 bases). Germline loops: CDR1 MNHNS, CDR2 SASEGT. The germline V and J ends were trimmed by 4 bases and 4 bases, with 8 bases remaining between them. CDR3 length equals 13 residues. CDR3 nucleotide sequence: TGTGCCAGCAGTGGGACAGTAAATCAGCCCCAGCATTTT. Amino acid sequence: CASSGTVNQPQHF.

This clone was counted once. V gene TRBV2 combines with J gene TRBJ1-1, with D perhaps TRBD1 (6 bases). The germline gives CDR1 SNHLY, CDR2 FYNNEI. V was trimmed by 1 base and J by 4 bases, leaving 19 bases between them. The CDR3 length is 17 residues. The CDR3 region has the DNA TGTGCCAGCAGTGAAGAGGCTCGGGCGCAGGGGCCCACTGAAGCTTTCTTT. Translated, it gives CASSEEARAQGPTEAFF.

V is TRBV7-8 and J is TRBJ2-7, with 7 bases matching TRBD2. With 4 bases clipped from V and 2 bases from J, the junction kept 11 bases outside the gene matches. The CDR3 sequence is 16 residues long. Germline V CDR1 and CDR2: SGHVS, FQNEAQ. This chain's CDR3 is CASSYRIAGDPYEQYF. CDR3 sequence (DNA): TGTGCCAGCAGCTATCGAATTGCGGGAGACCCCTACGAGCAGTACTTC.

The V gene is TRBV2, the J gene TRBJ2-3, with a weak D call TRBD2 (5 bases). V lost 1 base and J lost 2, with 13 bases in between. Germline V gene lookup returns CDR1 SNHLY and CDR2 FYNNEI. The CDR3 has 16 residues. The CDR3: CASSEVDRLPTDTQYF. The CDR3 DNA follows: TGTGCCAGCAGTGAAGTAGATAGACTACCCACAGATACGCAGTATTTT. Drawing the rest from reference TRBV2 and TRBJ2-3, the complete variable domain is EPEVTQTPSHQVTQMGQEVILRCVPISNHLYFYWYRQILGQKVEFLVSFYNNEISEKSEIFDDQFSVERPDGSNFTLKIRSTKLEDSAMYFCASSEVDRLPTDTQYFGPGTRLTVL.

Notes on this clone: A junction end diverges from the germline sequence, so it may reflect a read error. The chain combines TRBV28 with TRBJ1-1, with 7 nucleotides matching TRBD1. Germline loops: CDR1 MDHEN, CDR2 SYDVKM. The CDR3 length is 13 residues. The CDR3 sequence is CASRLLRDSRLDF. As DNA, the CDR3 is TGTGCCAGCAGGTTACTCAGGGACAGTAGGCTTGACTTT.

The chain links TRBV29-1 to TRBJ2-5; 9 bases are a match to TRBD1. CDR1 SQVTM and CDR2 ANQGSEA come from the germline V gene. J was trimmed by 4 bases and V by 7 bases; bases with no gene match: 4. The CDR3 spans 12 residues. In nucleotides, the CDR3 is TGCAGCGGGGACAGGGTCGGAGAGACCCAGTACTTC. This gives the protein CSGDRVGETQYF.

The CDR3 reads CASSTPGSGATEAFF. The CDR3 coding sequence is TGTGCCAGCAGCACACCCGGTTCGGGGGCCACTGAAGCTTTCTTT. This chain connects TRBV5-4 to TRBJ1-1, with D possibly TRBD1 on 6 matching bases. Germline loops: CDR1 SGHNT, CDR2 YYREEE (reference sequence). The CDR3 covers 15 residues. V was pared by 4 bases and J by 4 bases, with 17 bases between.

This clone was seen only once. This chain joins TRBV2 and TRBJ2-1; 12 nucleotides line up with TRBD2. With 6 bases clipped from V and 6 bases from J, the junction kept 3 bases outside the gene matches. CDR3 size: 14 residues. Germline V gene lookup returns CDR1 SNHLY and CDR2 FYNNEI. The CDR3 sequence is CASSRLAGVNEQFF. CDR3 nucleotides: TGTGCCAGCAGCCGACTAGCGGGAGTCAATGAGCAGTTCTTC. The full variable domain, completed using reference TRBV2 and TRBJ2-1, is EPEVTQTPSHQVTQMGQEVILRCVPISNHLYFYWYRQILGQKVEFLVSFYNNEISEKSEIFDDQFSVERPDGSNFTLKIRSTKLEDSAMYFCASSRLAGVNEQFFGPGTRLTVL.

The chain has TRBV28 and TRBJ1-1; D is uncertain. Trimming removed 1 base from V and 8 bases from J, with 17 bases in between. The CDR3 is 15 residues long. Germline V gives CDR1 MDHEN, CDR2 SYDVKM. CDR3 nucleotide sequence: TGTGCCAGCAGTTTATACATTCCGGCCCCCGGCGAAGCTTTCTTT. It encodes CASSLYIPAPGEAFF.

The V and J genes are TRBV2 and TRBJ2-7, with D possibly being TRBD2 (5 bases). V lost 7 bases and J lost 4, with 17 bases in between. Germline lookup yields CDR1 SNHLY and CDR2 FYNNEI. CDR3 length: 14 residues. The CDR3 region is CASTYGVMTYEQYF. The CDR3 DNA sequence: TGTGCCAGCACCTACGGGGTAATGACTTACGAGCAGTACTTC.